Included here is one TCR beta chain sequence, with context. In the authors' methods: From reference gene primer amplification, estimates of nucleated cell counts were derived. Only in-frame clones appear in the TCRdb table, and some are missing; sequencing was by immunoSEQ multiplex PCR. The DNA gave D and trimming, while V, J and clone size come from that table. The sample consists of around 250,000 clones, 91% of them appearing once. This entry is derived from a study of blood T cell repertoires in COVID-19. Recruits, aged roughly 18 to 100 years, lived in under 25 US areas. Participants' reported clinical history set cohort assignment. The clonotype originates from a human donor in a cohort exposed to, infected with or recovered from COVID-19 (not recorded which). The donor label of this sample is uncertain. The sample was PBMCs or T cells enriched from blood (not recorded which).

The CDR3 coding sequence is TGCAGCGCGGGCGACCTCTCTGGAAACACCATATATTTT. It codes for CSAGDLSGNTIYF. V gene TRBV29-1 combines with J gene TRBJ1-3; D gene ambiguous. CDR1 is SQVTM, CDR2 ANQGSEA, per germline. V was cut by 7 bases and J by 0 bases, with 10 bases left in between. CDR3 length equals 13 residues. Combining the CDR3 with reference TRBV29-1 and TRBJ1-3 gives the whole variable domain SAVISQKPSRDICQRGTSLTIQCQVDSQVTMMFWYRQQPGQSLTLIATANQGSEATYESGFVIDKFPISRPNLTFSTLTVSNMSPEDSSIYLCSAGDLSGNTIYFGEGSWLTVV.